This TCR beta chain was sequenced in a study of control samples from healthy donors and cancer patients. V shed 2 bases and J shed 0 bases, with 10 bases lying between them. The CDR3 length is 15 residues. Germline V gene data show CDR1 as MNHEY and CDR2 as SVGEGT. Clones were sequenced by immunoSEQ multiplex PCR, and TCRdb holds only the in-frame ones, with some missing. The sample lists about 130,000 clones; around 94% were seen once. Source material: PBMCs. The sequence came from a man between 60 and 75 years old with colorectal cancer. The chain couples TRBV6-2 or TRBV6-3 to TRBJ1-1, with a weak D call TRBD1 (5 bases). CDR3 residues: CASSYGGGMNTEAFF. CDR3 bases: TGTGCCAGCAGTTACGGGGGGGGAATGAACACTGAAGCTTTCTTT.